Detailed here is one T cell receptor (beta chain). This clone was seen more than once but under ten times. Its specific antigen is unknown. There are no base qualities to consult, and no much larger clone falls within one base. Each collaborating institution followed its own protocols to collect whole blood in K2EDTA tubes. For TCRbeta analysis, collaborator samples were shipped as frozen whole blood, as isolated PBMCs, or as DNA extracted from either sample type. The sample originates from a study of blood T cell repertoires in COVID-19 (dated by TCRdb to 2020 to 2021). At the level of the whole study: Samples from collaborators originated in the United States, Italy and Spain and spanned both the acute and convalescent phases of COVID-19. Sample metadata almost always included a de-identified subject ID, COVID-19 status, age in years and sex. Samples came from the ongoing ImmuneRACE study (first 160 participants) plus 1,254 subjects from 6 global collaborators. The repertoires were made available in a free public database intended to serve as a resource for research on the immune response to SARS-CoV-2. Deeply sampled blood TCRbeta repertoires from subjects exposed to, actively infected with, or recovered from COVID-19 were included in the dataset. Where available, HLA class I and class II types were obtained from metadata supplied by the sample provider rather than from assay-based typing. The prospective study material was composed of cDNA or gDNA derived from T cells, B-cell-depleted T cells, or PBMCs. Broader findings and caveats from the paper: The amount of clinical and demographic metadata varied by source and participant and was provided uncurated.

V loses 7 bases of germline sequence and J loses 1 base, and the interval between the two ends is 11 bases. CDR1 and CDR2, per the germline V gene (reference sequence), are LNHDA and SQIVND. The CDR3, cysteine through phenylalanine, is 15 amino acids long. The entry retains the CDR3 DNA only, 45 bases that are in frame from base 1. The immunoSEQ Assay, a bias-controlled multiplex PCR, was used to amplify TCRbeta CDR3 regions from genomic DNA. The paper's processing steps were these. The number of nucleated cells in each sample was estimated by amplification of reference gene primers within the assay. To quantify the absolute abundance of each unique TCRbeta CDR3 rearrangement, sequence reads were collapsed and filtered. For each sample, productive Simpson clonality was calculated as the square root of Simpson's diversity index across productive rearrangements. Held by TCRdb, this immuneACCESS table contains in-frame sequences only and omits some clones. Under half of the omission traces to an unresolved V gene where checked; the cause of the rest is unknown. V, J and clone size are those of that table, while D and trimming were read from the DNA. Within this sample are around 110,000 clones, with approximately 82% of them counted one time only. The ten largest account for less than 9% of the sample.

Sequenced material: peripheral blood. This sequence was found in a man aged 65 to 85 with active or convalescent COVID-19. The V and J segments used are TRBV19 and TRBJ2-6; a weak D assignment points to TRBD2 (5 bases agree). The DNA sequence is as follows: TGTGCCAGTACGGGCCGGGGATCTGGGGCCAACGTCCTGACTTTC. Its coded protein is CASTGRGSGANVLTF.